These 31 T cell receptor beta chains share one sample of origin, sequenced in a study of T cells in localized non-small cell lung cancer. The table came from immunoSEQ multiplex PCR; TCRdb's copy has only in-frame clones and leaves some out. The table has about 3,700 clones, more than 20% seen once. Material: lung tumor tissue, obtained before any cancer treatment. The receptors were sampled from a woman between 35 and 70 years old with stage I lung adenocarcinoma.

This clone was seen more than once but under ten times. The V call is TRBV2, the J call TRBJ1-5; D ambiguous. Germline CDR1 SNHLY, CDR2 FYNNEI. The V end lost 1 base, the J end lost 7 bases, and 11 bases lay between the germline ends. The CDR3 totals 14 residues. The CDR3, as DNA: TGTGCCAGCAGTGAAGGCAGCGTGGGCCAGCCCCAGCATTTT. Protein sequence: CASSEGSVGQPQHF.

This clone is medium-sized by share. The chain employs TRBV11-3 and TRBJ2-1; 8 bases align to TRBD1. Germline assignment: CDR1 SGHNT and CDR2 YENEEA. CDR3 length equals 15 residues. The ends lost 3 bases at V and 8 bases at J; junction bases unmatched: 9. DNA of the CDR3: TGTGCCAGCAGCTTTCGACGAGGACAGGGTTATGAGCAGTTCTTC. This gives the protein CASSFRRGQGYEQFF.

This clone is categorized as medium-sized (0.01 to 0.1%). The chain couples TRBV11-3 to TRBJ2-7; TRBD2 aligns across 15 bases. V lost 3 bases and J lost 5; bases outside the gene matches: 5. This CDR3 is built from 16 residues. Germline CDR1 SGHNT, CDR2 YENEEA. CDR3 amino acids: CASSFRTSGGANEQYF. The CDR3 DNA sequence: TGTGCCAGCAGCTTCCGGACTAGCGGGGGGGCTAACGAGCAGTACTTC.

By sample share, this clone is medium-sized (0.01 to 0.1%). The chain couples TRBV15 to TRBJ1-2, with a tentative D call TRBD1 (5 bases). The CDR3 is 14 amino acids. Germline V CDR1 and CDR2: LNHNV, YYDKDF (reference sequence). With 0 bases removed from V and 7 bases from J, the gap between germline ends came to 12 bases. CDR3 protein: CATSRDRTRAGYTF. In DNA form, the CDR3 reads TGTGCCACCAGCAGAGATCGGACCAGGGCTGGCTACACCTTC.

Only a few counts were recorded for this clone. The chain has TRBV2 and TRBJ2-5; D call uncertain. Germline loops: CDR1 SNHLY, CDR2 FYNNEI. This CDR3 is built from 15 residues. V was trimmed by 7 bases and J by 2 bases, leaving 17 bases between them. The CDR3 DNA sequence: TGTGCCAGCAAACGGGCTCCCATTACTCAAGAGACCCAGTACTTC. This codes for CASKRAPITQETQYF.

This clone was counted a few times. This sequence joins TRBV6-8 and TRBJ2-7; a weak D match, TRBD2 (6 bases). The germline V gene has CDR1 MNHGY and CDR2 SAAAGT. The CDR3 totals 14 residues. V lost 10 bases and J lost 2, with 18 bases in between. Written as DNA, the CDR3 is TGTGCCATCGCCGGGACTCGGAACACCTACGAGCAGTACTTC. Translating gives CAIAGTRNTYEQYF.

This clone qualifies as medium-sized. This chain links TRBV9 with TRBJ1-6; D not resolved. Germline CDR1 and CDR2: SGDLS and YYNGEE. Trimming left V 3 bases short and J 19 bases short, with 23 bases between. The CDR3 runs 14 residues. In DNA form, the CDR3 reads TGTGCCAGCAGCGAGGAACCATTGGTCGGGATTCTTCACTTT. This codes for CASSEEPLVGILHF.

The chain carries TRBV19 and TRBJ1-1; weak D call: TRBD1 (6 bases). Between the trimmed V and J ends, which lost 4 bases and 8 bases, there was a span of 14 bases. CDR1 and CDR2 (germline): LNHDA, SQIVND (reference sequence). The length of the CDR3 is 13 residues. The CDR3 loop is CASSNQGSTEAFF. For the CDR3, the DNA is TGTGCCAGTAGTAACCAGGGGTCCACGGAAGCTTTCTTT.

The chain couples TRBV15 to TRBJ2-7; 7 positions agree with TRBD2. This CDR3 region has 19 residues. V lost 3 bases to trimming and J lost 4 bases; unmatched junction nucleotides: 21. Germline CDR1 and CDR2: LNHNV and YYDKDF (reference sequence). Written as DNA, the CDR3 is TGTGCCACCAGCAGGGCGCAGGGTTTTAGCGGGTTGAACTGGTACGAGCAGTACTTC. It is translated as CATSRAQGFSGLNWYEQYF.

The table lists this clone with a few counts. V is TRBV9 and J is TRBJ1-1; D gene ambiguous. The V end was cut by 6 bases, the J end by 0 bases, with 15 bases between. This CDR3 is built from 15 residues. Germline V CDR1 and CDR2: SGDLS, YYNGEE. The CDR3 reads CASMTTLGLNTEAFF. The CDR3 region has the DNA TGTGCCAGCATGACCACTTTGGGGTTGAACACTGAAGCTTTCTTT.

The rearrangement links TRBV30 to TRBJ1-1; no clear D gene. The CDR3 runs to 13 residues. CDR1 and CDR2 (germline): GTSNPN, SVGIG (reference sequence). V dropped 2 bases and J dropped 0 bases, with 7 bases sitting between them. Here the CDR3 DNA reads TGTGCCTGGAGTAAAGGCGTGAACACTGAAGCTTTCTTT. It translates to CAWSKGVNTEAFF. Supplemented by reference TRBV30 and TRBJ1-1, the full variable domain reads SQTIHQWPATLVQPVGSPLSLECTVEGTSNPNLYWYRQAAGRGLQLLFYSVGIGQISSEVPQNLSASRPQDRQFILSSKKLLLSDSGFYLCAWSKGVNTEAFFGQGTRLTVV.

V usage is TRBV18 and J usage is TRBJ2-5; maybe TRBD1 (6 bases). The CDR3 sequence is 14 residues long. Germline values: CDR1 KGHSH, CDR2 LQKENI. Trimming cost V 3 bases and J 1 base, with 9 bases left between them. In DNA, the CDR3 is TGTGCCAGCTCACCCGGGACAACCCAAGAGACCCAGTACTTC. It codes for CASSPGTTQETQYF.

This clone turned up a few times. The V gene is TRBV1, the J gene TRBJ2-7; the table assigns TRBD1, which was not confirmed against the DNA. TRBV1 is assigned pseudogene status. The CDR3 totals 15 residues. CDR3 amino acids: CASSRGTGSPYEQYF. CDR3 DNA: TGCGCCAGCAGCCGCGGGACAGGGTCCCCCTACGAGCAGTACTTC.

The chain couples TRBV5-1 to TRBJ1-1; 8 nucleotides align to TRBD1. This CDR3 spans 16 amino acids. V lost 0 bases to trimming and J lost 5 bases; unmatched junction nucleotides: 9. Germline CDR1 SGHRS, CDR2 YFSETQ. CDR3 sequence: CASSLVGQDLRTEAFF. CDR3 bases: TGCGCCAGCAGCTTGGTGGGACAGGACCTTCGGACTGAAGCTTTCTTT.

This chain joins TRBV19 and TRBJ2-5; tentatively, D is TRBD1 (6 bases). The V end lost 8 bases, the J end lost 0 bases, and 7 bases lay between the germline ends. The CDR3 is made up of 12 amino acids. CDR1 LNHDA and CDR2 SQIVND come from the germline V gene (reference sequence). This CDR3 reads CASGQYQETQYF. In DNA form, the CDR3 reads TGTGCCAGTGGACAGTACCAAGAGACCCAGTACTTC.

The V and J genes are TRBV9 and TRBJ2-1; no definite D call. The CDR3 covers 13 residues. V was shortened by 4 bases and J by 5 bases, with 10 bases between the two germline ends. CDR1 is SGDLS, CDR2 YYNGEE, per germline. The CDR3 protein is CASSPQGDNEQFF. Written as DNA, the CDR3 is TGTGCCAGCAGCCCTCAAGGCGACAATGAGCAGTTCTTC.

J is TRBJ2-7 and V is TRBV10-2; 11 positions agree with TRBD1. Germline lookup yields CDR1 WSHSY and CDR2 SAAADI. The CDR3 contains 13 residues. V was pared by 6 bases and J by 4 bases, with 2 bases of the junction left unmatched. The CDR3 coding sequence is TGCGCCAGCAGCAGGGACAGGGGGTACGAGCAGTACTTC. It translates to CASSRDRGYEQYF.

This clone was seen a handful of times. In DNA, the CDR3 is TGTGCCAGCAGCCAGGACTCCTTTGGGGGTACGCAGTATTTT. Translating gives CASSQDSFGGTQYF. The chain couples TRBV11-3 to TRBJ2-3; the D call may be TRBD1 or TRBD2 (5 bases each). Germline V gene data show CDR1 as SGHNT and CDR2 as YENEEA. CDR3 length: 14 residues. Between the trimmed V and J ends, which lost 5 bases and 8 bases, there was a span of 17 bases.

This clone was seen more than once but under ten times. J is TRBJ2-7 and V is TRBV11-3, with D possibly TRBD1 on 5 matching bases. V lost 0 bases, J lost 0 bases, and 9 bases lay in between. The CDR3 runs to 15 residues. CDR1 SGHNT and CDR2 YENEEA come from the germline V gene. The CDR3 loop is CASSLEGQGSYEQYF. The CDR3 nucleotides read TGTGCCAGCAGCTTAGAGGGTCAGGGCTCCTACGAGCAGTACTTC.

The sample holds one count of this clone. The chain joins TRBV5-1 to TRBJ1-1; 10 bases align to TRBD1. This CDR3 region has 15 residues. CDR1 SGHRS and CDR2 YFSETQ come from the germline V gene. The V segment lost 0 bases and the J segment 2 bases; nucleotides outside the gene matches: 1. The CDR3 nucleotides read TGCGCCAGCAGCTTGGGGGACAGGGGAAACACTGAAGCTTTCTTT. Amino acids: CASSLGDRGNTEAFF.

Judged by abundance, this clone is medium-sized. The CDR3 nucleotides read TGTGCCAGCGGGAGGTTGGGCACCGGGGAGCTGTTTTTT. Protein: CASGRLGTGELFF. J is TRBJ2-2 and V is TRBV6-8, with D possibly being TRBD2 (6 bases). The CDR3 totals 13 residues. V lost 8 bases to trimming and J lost 4 bases, with 11 bases between them. Germline loops: CDR1 MNHGY, CDR2 SAAAGT.

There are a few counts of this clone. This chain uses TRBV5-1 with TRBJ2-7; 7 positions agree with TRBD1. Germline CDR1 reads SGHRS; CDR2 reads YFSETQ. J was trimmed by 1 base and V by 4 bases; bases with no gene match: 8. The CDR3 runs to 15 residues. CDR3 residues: CASSIGTAPSYEQYF. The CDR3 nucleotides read TGCGCCAGCAGCATAGGGACAGCTCCATCCTACGAGCAGTACTTC.

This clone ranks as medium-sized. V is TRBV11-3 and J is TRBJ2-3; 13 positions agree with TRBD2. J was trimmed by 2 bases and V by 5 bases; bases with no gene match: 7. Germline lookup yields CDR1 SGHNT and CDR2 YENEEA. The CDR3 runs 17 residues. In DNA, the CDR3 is TGTGCCAGCAGCCCTAGACTAGCGGGAGGTCCCACAGATACGCAGTATTTT. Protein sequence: CASSPRLAGGPTDTQYF.

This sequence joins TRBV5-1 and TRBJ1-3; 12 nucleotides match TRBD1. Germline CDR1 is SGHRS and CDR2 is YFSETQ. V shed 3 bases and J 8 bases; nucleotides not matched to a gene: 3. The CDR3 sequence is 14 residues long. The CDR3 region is CASSSGTGGHTIYF. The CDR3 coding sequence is TGCGCCAGCAGCTCCGGGACAGGGGGCCACACCATATATTTT.

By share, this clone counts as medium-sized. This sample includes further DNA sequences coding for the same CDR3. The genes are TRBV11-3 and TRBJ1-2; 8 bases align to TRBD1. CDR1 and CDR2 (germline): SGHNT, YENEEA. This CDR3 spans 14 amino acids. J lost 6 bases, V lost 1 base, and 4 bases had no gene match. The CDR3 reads CASSLGQGADGYTF. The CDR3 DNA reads TGTGCCAGCAGCTTAGGTCAGGGGGCGGATGGCTACACCTTC.

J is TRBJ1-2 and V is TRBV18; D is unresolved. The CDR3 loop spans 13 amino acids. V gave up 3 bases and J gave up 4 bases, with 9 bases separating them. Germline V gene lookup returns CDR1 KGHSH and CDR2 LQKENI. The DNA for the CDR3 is TGTGCCAGCTCACCCGACGGAGCCTATGGCTACACCTTC. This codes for CASSPDGAYGYTF.

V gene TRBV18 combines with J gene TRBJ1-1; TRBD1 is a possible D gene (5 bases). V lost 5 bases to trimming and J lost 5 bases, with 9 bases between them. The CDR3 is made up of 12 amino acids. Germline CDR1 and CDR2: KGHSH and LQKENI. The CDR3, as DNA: TGTGCCAGCTCAATCGGGGGAACTGAAGCTTTCTTT. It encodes CASSIGGTEAFF.

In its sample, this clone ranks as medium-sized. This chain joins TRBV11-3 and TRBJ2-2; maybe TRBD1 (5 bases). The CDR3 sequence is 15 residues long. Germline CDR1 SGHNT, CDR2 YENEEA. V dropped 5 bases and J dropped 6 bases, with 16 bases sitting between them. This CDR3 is CASSLNQGRAGELFF. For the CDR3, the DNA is TGTGCCAGCAGCCTAAATCAGGGTAGGGCCGGGGAGCTGTTTTTT.

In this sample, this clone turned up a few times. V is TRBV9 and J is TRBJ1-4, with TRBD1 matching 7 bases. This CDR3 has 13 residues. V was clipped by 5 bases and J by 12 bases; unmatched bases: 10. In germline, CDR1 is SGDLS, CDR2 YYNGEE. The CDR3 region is CASSVQGGNELFF. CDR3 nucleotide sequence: TGTGCCAGCAGTGTGCAGGGGGGTAATGAACTGTTTTTT.

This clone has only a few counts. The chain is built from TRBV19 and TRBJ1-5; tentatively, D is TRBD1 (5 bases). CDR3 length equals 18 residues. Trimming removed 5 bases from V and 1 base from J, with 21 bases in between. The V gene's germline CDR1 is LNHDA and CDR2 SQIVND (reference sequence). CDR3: CASSSSHIHGGSNQPQHF. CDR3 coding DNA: TGTGCCAGTAGTTCGTCACATATCCATGGGGGAAGCAATCAGCCCCAGCATTTT.

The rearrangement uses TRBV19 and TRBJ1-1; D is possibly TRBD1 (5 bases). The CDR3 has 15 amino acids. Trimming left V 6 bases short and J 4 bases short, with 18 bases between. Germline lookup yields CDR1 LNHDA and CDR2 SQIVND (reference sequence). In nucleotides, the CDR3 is TGTGCCAGTAGCCCCGACTTCTCGGGGGGCACTGAAGCTTTCTTT. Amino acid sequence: CASSPDFSGGTEAFF.